This is a list of T cell receptor beta chains from one sample in a study of T cells in Graves' hyperthyroidism and ophthalmopathy. Each CDR3 protein gets one entry after TCRdb re-called the multiplex PCR reads with MiXCR. The sample yields fewer than 300,000 distinct CDR3 sequences, roughly 15% seen once. Material: blood. These receptors were obtained from a woman aged 50 to 60 with Graves' hyperthyroidism that later progressed to Graves' ophthalmopathy. Both conserved end residues are part of each CDR3. The order of the fields is J gene, clone size, V gene, D gene, CDR3 DNA, CDR3 protein. A D gene is named only where the DNA matches it firmly. Some rows mark clone size as missing; the rest say once, few, many or name a class of expanded clone.

>TRBJ2-1|NA|TRBV20-1|NA
TGCAGTGCTAGAGATAACCCCAACAATGAGCAGTTCTTC
CSARDNPNNEQFF
>TRBJ1-2|NA|TRBV7-3|TRBD1
TGTGCCAGCAGCTTCAACGGACAGGACACATATGGCTACACCTTC
CASSFNGQDTYGYTF
>TRBJ1-2|many|TRBV7-9|TRBD1
TGTGCCAGCAGCTTAGGGGCCTCAGGGGGCTTAAACTATGGCTACACCTTC
CASSLGASGGLNYGYTF
>TRBJ2-1|many|TRBV7-3|TRBD2
TGTGCCAGCAGCTTAATGGGGAGGGCCCGGGGGAATGAGCAGTTCTTC
CASSLMGRARGNEQFF
>TRBJ2-7|many|TRBV28|TRBD1
TGTGCCAGCAGTACTACCGGGACAGGCTCCTACGAGCAGTACTTC
CASSTTGTGSYEQYF
>TRBJ2-2|many|TRBV2|TRBD1
TGTGCCACCAAGACAGGGCTCCGGAACACCGGGGAGCTGTTTTTT
CATKTGLRNTGELFF
>TRBJ1-2|many|TRBV28|NA
TGTGCCAGCAACCCGGAAGGGGAATGGGCTGGCTACACCTTC
CASNPEGEWAGYTF
>TRBJ2-2|many|TRBV6-6|NA
TGTGCCAGCAGTTACTCCAGGTCCACCGGGGAGCTGTTTTTT
CASSYSRSTGELFF
>TRBJ2-7|NA|TRBV12-3/TRBV12-4|NA
TGTGCCAGCAGTTTAGCGGGCGGTAACTACGAGCAGTACTTC
CASSLAGGNYEQYF
>TRBJ2-7|many|TRBV28|NA
TGTGCCAGCAGTTGGGGCGGCGAGCAGTACTTC
CASSWGGEQYF
>TRBJ2-1|many|TRBV7-9|NA
TGTGCCAGCAGCTCACCGACTATATTGGCTGAGCAGTTCTTC
CASSSPTILAEQFF
>TRBJ2-1|many|TRBV3-1|TRBD2
TGTGCCAGCAGCCTAAGCGGGAGGGCGTACAATGAGCAGTTCTTC
CASSLSGRAYNEQFF
>TRBJ1-2|many|TRBV6-6|NA
TGTGCCAGCAGTTACACTCAGGCGCCCTATGGCTACACCTTC
CASSYTQAPYGYTF
>TRBJ2-7|many|TRBV6-5|TRBD1
TGTGCCAGCAGTTACTACCGGACAGGGGACTACGAGCAGTACTTC
CASSYYRTGDYEQYF
>TRBJ2-3|many|TRBV7-3|TRBD2
TGTGCCAGCAGCCAGGGCGGGGGAGCGCCAGATACGCAGTATTTT
CASSQGGGAPDTQYF
>TRBJ2-7|many|TRBV7-9|NA
TGTGCCAGCAGCACAACAGGCTACGGCAGCTACGAGCAGTACTTC
CASSTTGYGSYEQYF
>TRBJ1-6|many|TRBV27|TRBD1
TGTGCCAGCAGGCCCTGGGGGGACAGGAATTCACCCCTCCACTTT
CASRPWGDRNSPLHF